Listed below are T cell receptor beta chains from one sample, sequenced in a study of cytotoxic CD8 clonotypes in ibrutinib-treated CLL. TCRdb's table, derived via immunoSEQ multiplex PCR, lists solely in-frame clones and lacks some. The sample has under 300,000 clones, roughly four fifths seen once. Sample: PBMCs, taken at disease progression, from a patient treated with ibrutinib. The receptor source for this set is a human donor with chronic lymphocytic leukemia. CDR3s include the opening cysteine and the closing phenylalanine or tryptophan.

TRBJ2-2	TRBV14	CASSQFGHAGELFF
TRBJ2-1	TRBV7-6	CASSRYRGEDNEQFF
TRBJ1-2	TRBV9	CASSAPPGQWRHGYTF
TRBJ1-2	TRBV23-1	CASSQSDSWYGYTF
TRBJ1-5	TRBV4-3	CASSQDSGGNQPQHF
TRBJ2-6	TRBV4-1	CASSRVSGANVLTF
TRBJ2-2	TRBV5-8	CASSKGQITGELFF
TRBJ2-7	TRBV5-4	CASSWKGRSYEQYF
TRBJ2-5	TRBV28	CASSPPATSGQETQYF
TRBJ2-7	TRBV12-2	CASRARGASGGRSYEQYF
TRBJ2-2	TRBV19	CASSTRQGNTGELFF
TRBJ1-2	TRBV28	CASSPGTYGYTF
TRBJ1-2	TRBV29-1	CSVEGSGGNGYTF
TRBJ1-1	TRBV19	CASSGIEAFF
TRBJ2-7	TRBV4-1	CASSLTGFGEQYF
TRBJ2-2	TRBV9	CASSVAGGPNTGELFF
TRBJ1-2	TRBV5-6	CASRAGGANYGYTF
TRBJ1-1	TRBV5-1	CASSSSDRDLNTEAFF
TRBJ1-1	TRBV19	CASSILRGTEAFF
TRBJ2-2	TRBV10-2	CASSNTGGYANTGELFF
TRBJ2-5	TRBV6-5	CASSYRRGLQETQYF
TRBJ1-1	TRBV29-1	CSVELAGAYTEAFF
TRBJ1-2	TRBV18	CASSLNEGAWDYGYTF
TRBJ2-1	TRBV4-1	CASSPVGGSSYNEQFF
TRBJ1-2	TRBV6-1	CASSRTGSTHGYTF
TRBJ1-1	TRBV6-1	CASTQGDTEAFF
TRBJ2-6	TRBV21-1	CASSKLRARRSGANVLTF
TRBJ2-2	TRBV11-3	CASSPTGAGELFF
TRBJ2-5	TRBV28	CASSSRDRPYQETQYF
TRBJ2-7	TRBV7-2	CASSPDLSFTYEQYF
TRBJ1-3	TRBV6-5	CASSLTTGAGNTIYF
TRBJ2-1	TRBV5-1	CASSLLAGGSYNEQFF
TRBJ1-3	TRBV2	CATGTVSGNTIYF
TRBJ1-2	TRBV7-9	CASSLVGGHTVNYGYTF
TRBJ2-7	TRBV28	CASRGTSGGYEQYF
TRBJ2-7	TRBV5-1	CASSLFRSYEQYF
TRBJ1-2	TRBV5-1	CASSLDRGLGYGYTF
TRBJ2-7	TRBV20-1	CSAKTGREQYF
TRBJ2-7	TRBV4-1	CASSHPPLLQGVSSYEQYF
TRBJ1-6	TRBV15	CATSSTRDRGTDSPLHF
TRBJ2-2	TRBV5-1	CASTAVGVTGELFF
TRBJ2-5	TRBV19	CASTDGGQETQYF
TRBJ2-1	TRBV4-1	CASSQGLVNEQFF
TRBJ1-6	TRBV6-6	CASRPGQPPINSPLHF
TRBJ1-1	TRBV15	CATSSDRVVATEAFF
TRBJ2-7	TRBV19	CASSISSQGIPVYEQYF
TRBJ2-5	TRBV7-3	CASSQDGSKSETQYF
TRBJ2-3	TRBV11-1	CASSLGTSGSGTDTQYF
TRBJ2-1	TRBV4-1	CASSQEASGGFNEQFF
TRBJ1-5	TRBV28	CASSLEGRTQHF
TRBJ2-7	TRBV29-1	CSAHKTGSYEQYF
TRBJ2-5	TRBV7-6	CASSSRSGPRGETQYF
TRBJ2-1	TRBV11-2	CASSTRQGSSYNEQFF
TRBJ1-1	TRBV11-2	CASSLGGGKAFF
TRBJ2-7	TRBV28	CATKLGGTNSYEQYF